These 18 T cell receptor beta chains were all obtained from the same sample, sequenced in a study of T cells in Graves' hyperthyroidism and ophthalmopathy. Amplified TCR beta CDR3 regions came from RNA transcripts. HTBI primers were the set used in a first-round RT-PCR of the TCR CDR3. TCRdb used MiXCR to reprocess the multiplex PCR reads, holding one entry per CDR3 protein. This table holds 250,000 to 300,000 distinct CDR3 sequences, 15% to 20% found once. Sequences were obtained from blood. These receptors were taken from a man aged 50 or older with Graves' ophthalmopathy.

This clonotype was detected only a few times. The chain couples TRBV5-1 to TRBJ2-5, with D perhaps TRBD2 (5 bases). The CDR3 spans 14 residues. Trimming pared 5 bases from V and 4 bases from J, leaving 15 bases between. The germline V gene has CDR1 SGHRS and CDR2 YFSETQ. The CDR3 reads CASRTEISGETQYF. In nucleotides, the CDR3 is TGCGCCAGCAGGACGGAGATCAGCGGAGAGACCCAGTACTTC.

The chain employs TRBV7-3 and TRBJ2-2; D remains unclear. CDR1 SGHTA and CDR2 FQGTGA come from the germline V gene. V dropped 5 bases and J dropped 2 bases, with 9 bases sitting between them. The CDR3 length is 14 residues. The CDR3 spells CASSRALNTGELFF. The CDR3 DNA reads TGTGCCAGCAGCAGGGCCCTAAACACCGGGGAGCTGTTTTTT.

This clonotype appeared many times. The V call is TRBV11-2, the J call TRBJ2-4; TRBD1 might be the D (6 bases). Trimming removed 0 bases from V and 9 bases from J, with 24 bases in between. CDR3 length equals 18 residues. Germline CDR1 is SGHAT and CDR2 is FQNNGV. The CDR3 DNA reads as TGTGCCAGCAGCTTAGATAGCCAGGGGCCCCTTTCGGGGATCATTCAGTACTTC. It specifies CASSLDSQGPLSGIIQYF.

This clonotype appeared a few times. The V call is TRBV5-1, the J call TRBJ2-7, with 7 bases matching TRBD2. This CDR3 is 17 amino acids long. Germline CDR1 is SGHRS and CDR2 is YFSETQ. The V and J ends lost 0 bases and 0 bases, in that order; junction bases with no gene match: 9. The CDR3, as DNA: TGCGCCAGCAGCTTGGGGGGGGGGGGAAGGAGCTCCTACGAGCAGTACTTC. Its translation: CASSLGGGGRSSYEQYF.

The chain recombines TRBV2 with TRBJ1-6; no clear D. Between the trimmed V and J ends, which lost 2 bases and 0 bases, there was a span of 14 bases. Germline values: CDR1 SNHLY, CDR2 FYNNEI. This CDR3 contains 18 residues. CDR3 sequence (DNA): TGTGCCAGCAGTGAATACTGGACTGCGAGCTCCTATAATTCACCCCTCCACTTT. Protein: CASSEYWTASSYNSPLHF.

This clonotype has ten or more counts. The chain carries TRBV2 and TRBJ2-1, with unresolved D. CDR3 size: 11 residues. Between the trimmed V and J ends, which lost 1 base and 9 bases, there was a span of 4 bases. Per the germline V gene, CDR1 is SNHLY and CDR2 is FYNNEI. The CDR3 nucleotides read TGTGCCAGCAGTGAAGGTTTTGAGCAGTTCTTC. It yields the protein CASSEGFEQFF.

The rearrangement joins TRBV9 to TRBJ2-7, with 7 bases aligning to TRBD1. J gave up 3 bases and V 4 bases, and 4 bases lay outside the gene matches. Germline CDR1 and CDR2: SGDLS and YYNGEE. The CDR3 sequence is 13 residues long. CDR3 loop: CASSTYRGYEQYF. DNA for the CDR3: TGTGCCAGCAGCACCTACAGGGGCTACGAGCAGTACTTC.

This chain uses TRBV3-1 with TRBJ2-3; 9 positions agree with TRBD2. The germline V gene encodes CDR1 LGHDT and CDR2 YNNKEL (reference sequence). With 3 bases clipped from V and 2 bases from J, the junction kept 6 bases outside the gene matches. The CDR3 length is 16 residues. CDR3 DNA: TGTGCCAGCAGCCAGAGCGGGAGGACCTCCACAGATACGCAGTATTTT. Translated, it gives CASSQSGRTSTDTQYF.

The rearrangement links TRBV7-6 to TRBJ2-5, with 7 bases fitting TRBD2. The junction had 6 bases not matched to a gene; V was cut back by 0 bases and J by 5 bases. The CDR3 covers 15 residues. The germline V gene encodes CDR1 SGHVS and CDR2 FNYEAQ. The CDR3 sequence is CASSLAGGPSETQYF. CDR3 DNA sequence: TGTGCCAGCAGCTTAGCGGGAGGGCCCTCGGAGACCCAGTACTTC.

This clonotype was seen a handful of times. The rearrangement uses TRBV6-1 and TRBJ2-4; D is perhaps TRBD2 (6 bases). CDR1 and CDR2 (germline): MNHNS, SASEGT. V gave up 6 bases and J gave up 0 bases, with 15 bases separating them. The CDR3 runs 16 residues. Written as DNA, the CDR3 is TGTGCCAGCAGGTCCCGGGGGTCAGCAGCCAAAAACATTCAGTACTTC. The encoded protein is CASRSRGSAAKNIQYF.

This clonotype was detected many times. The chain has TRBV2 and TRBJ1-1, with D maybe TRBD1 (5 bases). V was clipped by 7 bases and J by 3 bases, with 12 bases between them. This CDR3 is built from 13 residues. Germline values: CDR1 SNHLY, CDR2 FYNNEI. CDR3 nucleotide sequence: TGTGCCAGCAACGGACACCTTGACACTGAAGCTTTCTTT. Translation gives CASNGHLDTEAFF.

The CDR3 sequence is CAISESGDSYEQYF. Here the CDR3 DNA reads TGTGCCATCAGTGAGTCGGGGGACAGCTACGAGCAGTACTTC. The V call is TRBV10-3, the J call TRBJ2-7, with TRBD1 matching 7 bases. V lost 0 bases, J lost 3 bases, and 2 bases stayed unmatched. The germline V gene encodes CDR1 ENHRY and CDR2 SYGVKD. The CDR3 spans 14 residues.

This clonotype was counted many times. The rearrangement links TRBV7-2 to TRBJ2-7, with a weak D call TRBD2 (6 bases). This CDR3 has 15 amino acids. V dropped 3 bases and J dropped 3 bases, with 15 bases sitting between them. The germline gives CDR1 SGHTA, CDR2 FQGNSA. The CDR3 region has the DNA TGTGCCAGCAGCTTCGGGTCTCGGGGAGGCTACGAGCAGTACTTC. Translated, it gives CASSFGSRGGYEQYF.

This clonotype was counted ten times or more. The CDR3 region is CASSEAGVEAFF. In DNA form, the CDR3 reads TGTGCCAGCAGCGAAGCGGGAGTTGAAGCTTTCTTT. The chain employs TRBV11-2 and TRBJ1-1, with D uncertain. This CDR3 spans 12 amino acids. V was clipped by 5 bases and J by 7 bases, with 11 bases between them. The germline CDR1 and CDR2 sequences are SGHAT and FQNNGV.

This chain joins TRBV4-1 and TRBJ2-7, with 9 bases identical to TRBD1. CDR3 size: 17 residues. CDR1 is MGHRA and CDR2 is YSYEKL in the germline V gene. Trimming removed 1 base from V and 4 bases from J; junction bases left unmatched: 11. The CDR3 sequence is CASSQVALQGATYEQYF. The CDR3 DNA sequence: TGCGCCAGCAGCCAAGTAGCTTTACAGGGGGCAACGTACGAGCAGTACTTC.

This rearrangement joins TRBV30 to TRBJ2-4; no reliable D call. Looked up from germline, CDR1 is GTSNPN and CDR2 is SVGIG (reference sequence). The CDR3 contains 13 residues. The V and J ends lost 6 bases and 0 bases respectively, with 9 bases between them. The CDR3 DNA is TGTGCCTGCCTTTCCCTAGCCAAAAACATTCAGTACTTC. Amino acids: CACLSLAKNIQYF. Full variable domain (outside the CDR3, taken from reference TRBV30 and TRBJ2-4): SQTIHQWPATLVQPVGSPLSLECTVEGTSNPNLYWYRQAAGRGLQLLFYSVGIGQISSEVPQNLSASRPQDRQFILSSKKLLLSDSGFYLCACLSLAKNIQYFGAGTRLSVL.

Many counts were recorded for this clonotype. This CDR3 reads CASSRTSGLATYEQYF. CDR3 coding DNA: TGTGCCAGCAGCCGGACATCGGGACTAGCCACCTACGAGCAGTACTTC. This chain joins TRBV11-2 and TRBJ2-7; 9 nucleotides agree with TRBD2. V gave up 5 bases and J gave up 2 bases; unmatched junction bases: 10. This CDR3 spans 16 amino acids. Per the germline V gene, CDR1 is SGHAT and CDR2 is FQNNGV.

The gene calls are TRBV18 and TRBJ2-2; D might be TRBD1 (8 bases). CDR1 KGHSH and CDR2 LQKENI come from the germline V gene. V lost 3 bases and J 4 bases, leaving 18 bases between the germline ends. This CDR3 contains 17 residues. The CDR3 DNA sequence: TGTGCCAGCTCACCGCTGGGGGGGACAGGATTCACCGGGGAGCTGTTTTTT. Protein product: CASSPLGGTGFTGELFF.